This TCR beta chain was identified during a study of shared clonotypes between healthy human individuals. Study conclusions and caveats: Researchers found naive subsets generally carried larger estimated richness than memory subsets.

The CDR3 runs 15 residues. Germline-derived CDR1 and CDR2 are SGHTS and YDEGEE. V shed 4 bases and J shed 4 bases, with 17 bases lying between them. Each subset's genomic DNA was split evenly across several immunoSEQ plates. The assay was immunoSEQ multiplex PCR, and TCRdb's table has in-frame clones only and misses some. Altogether roughly 1,500,000 clones are present, approximately 98% being singletons, with the ten largest covering roughly 0.42%. On this clone: The antigen remains undetermined.

Sequencing used naive CD4+ T cells sorted from blood. The subset here: CD45RA+ positively selected. The chain combines TRBV5-8 with TRBJ1-2, with D possibly matching TRBD1 (6 bases). This receptor was obtained from a man younger than 45 in good health. In DNA form, the CDR3 reads TGTGCCAGCAGCCGAAAACAGGGAGAGGGCTATGGCTACACCTTC. Amino acid sequence: CASSRKQGEGYGYTF.